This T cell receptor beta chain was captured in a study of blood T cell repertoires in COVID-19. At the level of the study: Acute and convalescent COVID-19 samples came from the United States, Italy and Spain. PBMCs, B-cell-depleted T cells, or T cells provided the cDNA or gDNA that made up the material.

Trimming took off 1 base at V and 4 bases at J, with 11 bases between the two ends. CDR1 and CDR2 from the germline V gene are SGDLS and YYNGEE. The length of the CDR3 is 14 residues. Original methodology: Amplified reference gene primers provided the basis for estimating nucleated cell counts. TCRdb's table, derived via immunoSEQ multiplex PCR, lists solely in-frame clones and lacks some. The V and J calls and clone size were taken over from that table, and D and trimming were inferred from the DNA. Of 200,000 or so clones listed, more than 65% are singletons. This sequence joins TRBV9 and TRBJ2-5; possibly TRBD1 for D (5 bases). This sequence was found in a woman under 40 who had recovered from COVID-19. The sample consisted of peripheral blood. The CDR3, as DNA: TGTGCCAGCAGCGTACGGCAGGGTGGAGAGACCCAGTACTTC. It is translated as CASSVRQGGETQYF.